The T cell receptor beta chain under discussion was sequenced for a study of identical twins. Overall study findings and caveats: Sequences that were beta out-of-frame showed weaker excess twin sharing. Cord blood beta clonotypes present at high abundance carried fewer insertions; no such pattern appeared in memory repertoires.

Trimming removed 6 bases at V and 10 bases at J, with 22 bases between. Per the germline V gene, CDR1 is DFQATT and CDR2 is SNEGSKA (reference sequence). This CDR3 is built from 14 residues. The donor group consisted entirely of healthy Caucasians. Comments on this clonotype: Its antigen is currently unknown.

TCRdb recomputed calls from the 5' RACE reads with MiXCR, one row per CDR3 protein. The sample has hundreds of thousands of distinct CDR3 sequences, approximately 20% seen once. These data were also reused for a study on yellow fever vaccine responses in identical twins.

Input material: CD4+ T cells sorted from blood. This TCR came from a woman aged 18-30 years in good health. The chain links TRBV20-1 to TRBJ2-1; a possible D gene is TRBD1 (6 bases). Here the CDR3 DNA reads TGCAGTGCCCATCGTCTTGTGGGGGCTGGGGAGCAGTTCTTC. It is translated as CSAHRLVGAGEQFF.